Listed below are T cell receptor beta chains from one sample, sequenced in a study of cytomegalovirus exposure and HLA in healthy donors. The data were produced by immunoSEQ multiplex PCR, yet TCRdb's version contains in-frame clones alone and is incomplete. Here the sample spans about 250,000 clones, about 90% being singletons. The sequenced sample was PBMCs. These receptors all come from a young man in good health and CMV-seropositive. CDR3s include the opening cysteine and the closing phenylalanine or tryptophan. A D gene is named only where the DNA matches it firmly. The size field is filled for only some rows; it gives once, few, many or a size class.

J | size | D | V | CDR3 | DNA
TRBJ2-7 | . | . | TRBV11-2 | CASSLDPTYEQYF | TGTGCCAGCAGCTTAGACCCGACCTACGAGCAGTACTTC
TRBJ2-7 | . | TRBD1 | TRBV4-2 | CASSQDHRGEQYF | TGTGCCAGCAGCCAAGATCACAGGGGGGAGCAGTACTTC
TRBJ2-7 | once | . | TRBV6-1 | CASSGRAGVDYEQYF | TGTGCCAGCAGTGGACGGGCAGGGGTGGATTACGAGCAGTACTTC
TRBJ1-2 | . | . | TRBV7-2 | CASSLEGGAYGYTF | TGTGCCAGCAGCTTAGAGGGGGGGGCCTATGGCTACACCTTC
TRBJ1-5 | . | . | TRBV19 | CASRSQLNQPQHF | TGTGCCAGTCGTAGCCAGCTAAATCAGCCCCAGCATTTT
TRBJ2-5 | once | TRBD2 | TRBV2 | CASSSRLAGVGETQYF | TGTGCCAGCAGTTCTAGACTAGCGGGAGTGGGGGAGACCCAGTACTTC
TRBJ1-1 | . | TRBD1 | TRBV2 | CASSETPEPPDRVPTEAFF | TGTGCCAGCAGTGAAACCCCCGAACCCCCCGACAGGGTGCCCACTGAAGCTTTCTTT
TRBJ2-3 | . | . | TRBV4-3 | CASSQEGRSTDTQYF | TGCGCCAGCAGCCAAGAGGGGCGGAGCACAGATACGCAGTATTTT
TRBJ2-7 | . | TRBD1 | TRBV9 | CASSVGQGEFYEQYF | TGTGCCAGCAGCGTAGGACAGGGGGAGTTCTACGAGCAGTACTTC
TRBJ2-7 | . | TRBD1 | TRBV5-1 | CASSLQGLQVPYEQYF | TGCGCCAGCAGCTTACAGGGGCTGCAAGTCCCCTACGAGCAGTACTTC
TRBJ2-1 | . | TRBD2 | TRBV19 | CASSATGTRGLGEQFF | TGTGCCAGTAGTGCAACCGGGACTAGGGGACTAGGTGAGCAGTTCTTC
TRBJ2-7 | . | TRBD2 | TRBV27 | CASHPRGLAGVPEQYF | TGTGCCAGCCACCCGCGAGGACTAGCGGGAGTTCCCGAGCAGTACTTC
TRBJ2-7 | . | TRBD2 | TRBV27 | CASSLRAGVYEQYF | TGTGCCAGCAGTTTACGAGCGGGAGTTTACGAGCAGTACTTC
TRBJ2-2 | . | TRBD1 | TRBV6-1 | CASSWTGYTGELFF | TGTGCCAGCAGTTGGACAGGGTATACCGGGGAGCTGTTTTTT
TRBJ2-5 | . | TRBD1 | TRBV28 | CASSPPGTGKEETQYF | TGTGCCAGCAGTCCGCCCGGGACAGGGAAAGAAGAGACCCAGTACTTC
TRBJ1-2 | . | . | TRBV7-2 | CASGWTGLGYTF | TGTGCCAGCGGATGGACTGGCCTTGGCTACACCTTC
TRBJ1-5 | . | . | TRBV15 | CATSRDRGLGQPQHF | TGTGCCACCAGCAGAGATCGGGGGTTGGGACAGCCCCAGCATTTT
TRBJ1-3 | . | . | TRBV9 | CASSGGSGNTIYF | TGTGCCAGCAGTGGAGGATCTGGAAACACCATATATTTT
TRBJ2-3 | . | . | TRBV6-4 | CASSEGESDTQYF | TGTGCCAGCAGTGAAGGGGAGTCCGATACGCAGTATTTT
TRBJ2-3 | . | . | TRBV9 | CASSLRSDTQYF | TGTGCCAGCAGCTTGAGGTCGGATACGCAGTATTTT
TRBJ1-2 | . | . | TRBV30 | CAWGRQGWDGYTF | TGTGCCTGGGGTCGGCAGGGATGGGATGGCTACACCTTC
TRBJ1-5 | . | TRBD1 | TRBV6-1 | CASSEITGGNQPQHF | TGTGCCAGCAGTGAGATAACAGGGGGGAATCAGCCCCAGCATTTT
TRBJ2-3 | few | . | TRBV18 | CASSLDTSTDTQYF | TGTGCCAGCTCACTCGATACTAGCACAGATACGCAGTATTTT
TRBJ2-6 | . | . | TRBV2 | CASTTGANVLTF | TGTGCCAGCACTACCGGGGCCAACGTCCTGACTTTC
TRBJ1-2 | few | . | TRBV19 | CASSIRAGWDYYGYTF | TGTGCCAGTAGTATAAGGGCAGGATGGGACTACTATGGCTACACCTTC